The 24 T cell receptor beta chains given below trace back to one sample, sequenced in a study of T-cell memory formation after mild COVID-19. Via MiXCR, TCRdb re-called the 5' RACE reads, giving one row per CDR3 protein. The profile shows 30,000 to 40,000 distinct CDR3 sequences, roughly 10% of them singletons. The source material was PBMCs or a T cell subset sorted from them (not recorded which). These receptors were taken from a man in his late teens or twenties who had mild COVID-19 (a few samples of this study predate the infection). Cell type and time point are not known.

This clonotype was recorded at least ten times. This chain connects TRBV11-2 to TRBJ2-3; TRBD2 matches 12 bases. Germline CDR1 reads SGHAT; CDR2 reads FQNNGV. J lost 4 bases, V lost 1 base, and 9 bases had no gene match. This CDR3 is 18 amino acids long. The chain's CDR3 is CASSLGTSGGLWADTQYF. The CDR3 DNA sequence: TGTGCCAGCAGCTTAGGCACTAGCGGGGGGCTGTGGGCAGATACGCAGTATTTT.

In this sample, this clonotype turned up many times. This rearrangement joins TRBV7-2 to TRBJ2-4, with TRBD1 matching over 8 bases. V dropped 0 bases and J dropped 0; count of bases not matched to a gene: 1. The CDR3 runs to 16 residues. Germline CDR1 is SGHTA and CDR2 is FQGNSA. In DNA, the CDR3 is TGTGCCAGCAGCTTAGCAGGACAGGGAGCCAAAAACATTCAGTACTTC. This sequence encodes CASSLAGQGAKNIQYF.

This clonotype was found many times. The chain uses TRBV7-9 and TRBJ2-1; D not certain. V gave up 1 base and J gave up 7 bases, with 8 bases separating them. This CDR3 is 13 amino acids long. Germline V gene sequence: CDR1 SEHNR, CDR2 FQNEAQ (reference sequence). CDR3 nucleotide sequence: TGTGCCAGCAGCTTAGTGTTGATAAATGAGCAGTTCTTC. This codes for CASSLVLINEQFF. Complete variable domain (other parts from reference TRBV7-9 and TRBJ2-1): DTGVSQNPRHKITKRGQNVTFRCDPISEHNRLYWYRQTLGQGPEFLTYFQNEAQLEKSRLLSDRFSAERPKGSFSTLEIQRTEQGDSAMYLCASSLVLINEQFFGPGTRLTVL.

This clonotype came up many times. The genes are TRBV6-5 and TRBJ1-1; 7 bases are shared with TRBD1. The CDR3 runs to 15 residues. CDR1 MNHEY and CDR2 SVGAGI come from the germline V gene. Trimming at V came to 4 bases and at J to 1 base, leaving 6 bases not matched to a gene. The CDR3 region has the DNA TGTGCCAGCAGTTCAGGGGGTAACAAGAACACTGAAGCTTTCTTT. Amino acids: CASSSGGNKNTEAFF.

At least ten counts were recorded for this clonotype. The chain carries TRBV4-1 and TRBJ1-5; possible D gene TRBD1, 5 bases. Germline V lookup: CDR1 MGHRA, CDR2 YSYEKL. Deletions cut 3 bases from V and 0 bases from J, with 9 bases between. The CDR3 is made up of 15 amino acids. DNA for the CDR3: TGCGCCAGCAGCCACAGGGCCGTTAGCAATCAGCCCCAGCATTTT. The encoded protein is CASSHRAVSNQPQHF.

This clonotype has a count of ten or more. The V call is TRBV5-1, the J call TRBJ1-3, with unresolved D. CDR1 and CDR2 from the germline V gene are SGHRS and YFSETQ. This CDR3 comprises 16 residues. The V gene lost 0 bases and the J gene lost 0 bases, with 10 bases spanning the gap. The CDR3 DNA follows: TGCGCCAGCAGCTTGGGGTACAGAGCCTCTGGAAACACCATATATTTT. It translates to CASSLGYRASGNTIYF.

In its sample, this clonotype was seen many times. The chain combines TRBV9 with TRBJ2-1; TRBD1 agrees at 10 bases. The V gene's germline CDR1 is SGDLS and CDR2 YYNGEE. V shed 3 bases, J shed 9 bases, and the junction held 6 bases outside the gene matches. This CDR3 has 14 residues. CDR3 amino acids: CASSGGTGASEQFF. The CDR3 nucleotides are TGTGCCAGCAGCGGGGGGACAGGGGCGAGTGAGCAGTTCTTC.

The genes are TRBV27 and TRBJ2-5; no definite D call. The length of the CDR3 is 12 residues. CDR1 and CDR2 (germline): MNHEY, SMNVEV (reference sequence). Trimming took 7 bases from V and 5 from J, leaving 11 bases between them. CDR3 sequence (DNA): TGTGCCAGCATTAGTCCGAGGGAGACCCAGTACTTC. Its translation: CASISPRETQYF.

This clonotype was seen many times. J is TRBJ1-4 and V is TRBV5-1, with a tentative D call TRBD1 (6 bases). Trimming took 5 bases from V and 7 from J, leaving 15 bases between them. Per germline, CDR1 SGHRS and CDR2 YFSETQ. CDR3 size: 14 residues. CDR3 in amino acids: CASRDVKGGEKLFF. The CDR3 DNA follows: TGCGCCAGCAGGGACGTGAAGGGGGGTGAAAAACTGTTTTTT.

The chain links TRBV12-3 or TRBV12-4 to TRBJ2-7; tentatively, D is TRBD1 (6 bases). V lost 5 bases and J 2 bases, leaving 10 bases between the germline ends. The CDR3 is made up of 13 amino acids. CDR3 bases: TGTGCCAGCAGTCCCCGGACAGCCTACGAGCAGTACTTC. Translating gives CASSPRTAYEQYF.

This clonotype was counted between two and nine times. J is TRBJ2-7 and V is TRBV28, with TRBD2 matching 8 bases. Germline CDR1 MDHEN, CDR2 SYDVKM. The CDR3 totals 11 residues. With V trimmed by 8 bases and J by 7 bases, 4 bases remained unmatched. The CDR3 DNA sequence: TGTGCCAGCGGTGGCGGGGGGGAGCAGTACGTC. Its translation: CASGGGGEQYV.

In regard to this clonotype: This may be a read error, as it is one base from a much larger clone. The CDR3 DNA reads TGTGCCAGCTCACCGCAGGGGGTATACAATGAGCAGTTCTTC. It is translated as CASSPQGVYNEQFF. The V call is TRBV18, the J call TRBJ2-1, with 7 bases lining up with TRBD1. After removal of 3 bases from V and 4 bases from J, the junction contained 3 bases not matched to a gene. This CDR3 is built from 14 residues. Germline values: CDR1 KGHSH, CDR2 LQKENI.

There are many counts of this clonotype. The genes are TRBV7-9 and TRBJ2-1, with D possibly being TRBD2 (5 bases). Trimming took off 4 bases at V and 3 bases at J, with 16 bases between the two ends. CDR1 is SEHNR and CDR2 is FQNEAQ in the germline V gene (reference sequence). The CDR3 loop spans 16 amino acids. CDR3 bases: TGTGCCAGCAGCTCCACGGACGGGATACACTACAATGAGCAGTTCTTC. Its translation is CASSSTDGIHYNEQFF.

The sample holds many counts of this clonotype. The chain has TRBV19 and TRBJ2-3; D assignment may be TRBD1 or TRBD2 (5 bases each). The CDR3 consists of 17 residues. Germline CDR1 and CDR2: LNHDA and SQIVND (reference sequence). Trimming stripped 4 bases from V and 3 bases from J, with 20 bases between. Here the CDR3 reads CASSRNGGRLGTDTQYF. Here the CDR3 DNA reads TGTGCCAGTAGTAGGAATGGGGGACGCCTAGGGACAGATACGCAGTATTTT.

There are many counts of this clonotype. The rearrangement uses TRBV5-1 and TRBJ2-2; 10 bases are a match to TRBD2. With V trimmed by 5 bases and J by 6 bases, 7 bases remained unmatched. CDR1 and CDR2 (germline): SGHRS, YFSETQ. This CDR3 spans 15 amino acids. Written as DNA, the CDR3 is TGCGCCAGCAGATCCCCCGGGACTAGCGCCGGGGAGCTGTTTTTT. Translated, it gives CASRSPGTSAGELFF.

This clonotype showed up many times. The rearrangement joins TRBV27 to TRBJ2-1, with TRBD1 as a possible D gene (5 bases). V gave up 1 base and J gave up 14 bases, with 12 bases separating them. Germline CDR1 and CDR2: MNHEY and SMNVEV (reference sequence). This CDR3 has 12 amino acids. The CDR3 reads CASSLLGQGEFF. The CDR3 coding sequence is TGTGCCAGCAGTTTATTGGGGCAGGGTGAGTTCTTC.

In its sample, this clonotype was seen many times. The chain combines TRBV4-2 with TRBJ1-1, with D maybe TRBD1 (5 bases). This CDR3 contains 16 residues. Per germline, CDR1 LGHNA and CDR2 YNFKEQ. The ends were cut back, 0 bases at V and 0 bases at J, with 11 bases in the middle. The CDR3 bases are TGTGCCAGCAGCCAAGATGGGGCGGCCATGAACACTGAAGCTTTCTTT. As protein: CASSQDGAAMNTEAFF.

This clonotype was seen repeatedly, ten times or more. The chain combines TRBV7-2 with TRBJ2-3, with TRBD2 matching over 8 bases. This CDR3 region has 13 residues. V lost 8 bases to trimming and J lost 5 bases; unmatched junction nucleotides: 6. The germline V gene encodes CDR1 SGHTA and CDR2 FQGNSA. As DNA, the CDR3 is TGTGCCAGCCGACGGGGGGGTATAGATACGCAGTATTTT. Amino acid sequence: CASRRGGIDTQYF.

This clonotype has at least ten counts. This sequence joins TRBV9 and TRBJ1-2; TRBD1 is a possible D gene (5 bases). V was pared by 4 bases and J by 8 bases, with 15 bases between. The CDR3 totals 13 residues. Germline V CDR1 and CDR2: SGDLS, YYNGEE. CDR3 protein: CASSSTTRDGYTF. CDR3 nucleotides: TGTGCCAGCAGCAGCACCACAAGGGACGGCTACACCTTC.

This clonotype was observed many times. The chain joins TRBV7-2 to TRBJ1-2; D unclear. Looked up from germline, CDR1 is SGHTA and CDR2 is FQGNSA. This CDR3 is 12 amino acids long. V lost 5 bases to trimming and J lost 0 bases, with 4 bases between them. In nucleotides, the CDR3 is TGTGCCAGCAGCCAACCTAACTATGGCTACACCTTC. Translation: CASSQPNYGYTF.

This clonotype was picked up many times. The genes are TRBV20-1 and TRBJ1-3, with a tentative D call TRBD1 (6 bases). Trimming stripped 3 bases from V and 7 bases from J, with 19 bases between. The germline V gene encodes CDR1 DFQATT and CDR2 SNEGSKA (reference sequence). This CDR3 comprises 15 residues. CDR3 bases: TGCAGTGCTAGCGGGACAACTGGATACTGGAACACCATATATTTT. This sequence encodes CSASGTTGYWNTIYF.

This clonotype was observed at least ten times. The CDR3 DNA is TGCGCCAGCAGCTCAATAGCGGGCTCCTACAATGAGCAGTTCTTC. This codes for CASSSIAGSYNEQFF. This rearrangement joins TRBV5-1 to TRBJ2-1; 7 nucleotides align to TRBD2. Germline V gene lookup returns CDR1 SGHRS and CDR2 YFSETQ. After removal of 3 bases from V and 0 bases from J, the junction contained 3 bases not matched to a gene. This CDR3 is built from 15 residues. Based on the CDR3 plus reference TRBV5-1 and TRBJ2-1, the full variable domain is KAGVTQTPRYLIKTRGQQVTLSCSPISGHRSVSWYQQTPGQGLQFLFEYFSETQRNKGNFPGRFSGRQFSNSRSEMNVSTLELGDSALYLCASSSIAGSYNEQFFGPGTRLTVL.

Ten or more counts support this clonotype. V and J are TRBV6-1 and TRBJ1-1; TRBD1 might be the D (6 bases). Deletions cut 4 bases from V and 4 bases from J, with 16 bases between. Germline V lookup: CDR1 MNHNS, CDR2 SASEGT. The CDR3 loop spans 15 amino acids. Here the CDR3 DNA reads TGTGCCAGCAGTGGGTACAGGGATCGGGCCACTGAAGCTTTCTTT. This translates into CASSGYRDRATEAFF.

This clonotype was detected many times. V gene TRBV20-1 combines with J gene TRBJ2-7, with TRBD1 matching 10 bases. The CDR3 extends over 16 amino acids. The V segment lost 1 base and the J segment 3 bases; nucleotides outside the gene matches: 9. Germline-derived CDR1 and CDR2 are DFQATT and SNEGSKA (reference sequence). CDR3 loop: CSARGTGQGSLYEQYV. CDR3 coding DNA: TGCAGTGCTAGAGGTACGGGACAGGGGTCCCTCTACGAGCAGTACGTC.